This is a list of T cell receptor beta chains from one sample in a study of blood T cell repertoires in COVID-19. The repertoire was sequenced with immunoSEQ multiplex PCR; TCRdb's copy has only in-frame clones and lacks some. Seen here are 150,000 or so clones, 80% to 90% observed once, and the top ten hold roughly 8%. The source material was peripheral blood. The source of these receptors is a woman aged 60-70 years with COVID-19, enrolled during active disease. The CDR3 runs from the conserved cysteine through the conserved F or W. The D gene is left open where the match is weak. Only part of the rows carry a size: once, few, many, or a class if the clone is expanded.

D	size	V	J	CDR3	DNA
.	.	TRBV6-5	TRBJ1-6	CASSYGGSSYNSPLHF	TGTGCCAGCAGTTACGGGGGGAGCTCCTATAATTCACCCCTCCACTTT
.	.	TRBV25-1	TRBJ1-2	CASIGGARGGYTF	TGTGCCAGCATCGGGGGGGCGAGGGGTGGCTACACCTTC
.	.	TRBV7-3	TRBJ1-2	CASSLDSSGYGYTF	TGTGCCAGCAGCTTAGACAGCTCGGGCTATGGCTACACCTTC
.	.	TRBV5-4	TRBJ1-1	CASSPDQIRGTEAFF	TGTGCCAGCAGCCCAGACCAAATCCGGGGGACTGAAGCTTTCTTT
.	.	TRBV15	TRBJ2-7	CATSRDLTESYEQYF	TGTGCCACCAGCAGAGATTTGACAGAGAGCTACGAGCAGTACTTC
TRBD1	.	TRBV12-3/TRBV12-4	TRBJ1-1	CASRTGVGDEAFF	TGTGCCAGCAGGACAGGGGTGGGGGATGAAGCTTTCTTT
.	.	TRBV4-1	TRBJ2-7	CASSQDGGGARTYEQYF	TGCGCCAGCAGCCAAGATGGCGGGGGCGCTAGGACCTACGAGCAGTACTTC
.	.	TRBV7-2	TRBJ1-4	CASSLIGGEKLFF	TGTGCCAGCAGCTTAATAGGCGGTGAAAAACTGTTTTTT
TRBD2	few	TRBV7-2	TRBJ2-5	CASSLAWASGVETQYF	TGTGCCAGCAGCTTAGCGTGGGCTAGCGGGGTAGAGACCCAGTACTTC
.	.	TRBV10-3	TRBJ2-1	CAISGLGGTSYNEQFF	TGTGCCATCAGCGGTTTGGGGGGAACTTCCTACAATGAGCAGTTCTTC
.	.	TRBV2	TRBJ1-2	CASSGGTSTTYGYTF	TGTGCCAGCAGTGGTGGGACATCGACCACATATGGCTACACCTTC
TRBD1	.	TRBV5-4	TRBJ2-7	CASSSGTGFYEQYF	TGTGCCAGCAGCTCCGGGACAGGGTTTTACGAGCAGTACTTC
TRBD1	.	TRBV5-1	TRBJ1-2	CASSFSQGGDYGYTF	TGCGCCAGCAGCTTTAGCCAGGGGGGAGACTATGGCTACACCTTC
.	.	TRBV19	TRBJ1-2	CASSTESTIMGYTF	TGTGCCAGTAGTACGGAGTCGACTATTATGGGCTACACCTTC
.	.	TRBV2	TRBJ1-1	CASSEAPTGNRNTEAFF	TGTGCCAGCAGTGAAGCCCCAACCGGGAACAGAAACACTGAAGCTTTCTTT
.	.	TRBV7-6	TRBJ2-5	CASSLNQGWGETQYF	TGTGCCAGCAGCTTGAACCAGGGGTGGGGAGAGACCCAGTACTTC
.	.	TRBV18	TRBJ1-4	CASSPTGGENEKLFF	TGTGCCAGCTCTCCGACTGGAGGGGAAAATGAAAAACTGTTTTTT
.	.	TRBV27	TRBJ2-2	CASSPRSPGELFF	TGTGCCAGCAGTCCGCGTAGTCCAGGGGAGCTGTTTTTT
.	.	TRBV19	TRBJ1-2	CASSRRDRGYGYTF	TGTGCCAGTAGTCGACGAGACAGAGGCTATGGCTACACCTTC
TRBD2	.	TRBV12-5	TRBJ2-3	CASGRGLADTQYF	TGTGCTAGTGGTCGCGGACTAGCAGATACGCAGTATTTT
TRBD1	few	TRBV6-2/TRBV6-3	TRBJ1-1	CASSRTGTGGASEAFF	TGTGCCAGCAGTCGTACCGGGACAGGGGGCGCGTCAGAAGCTTTCTTT
.	.	TRBV12-3/TRBV12-4	TRBJ1-1	CASTPGTVVEAFF	TGTGCCAGCACCCCCGGGACTGTTGTTGAAGCTTTCTTT
TRBD1	few	TRBV5-1	TRBJ2-2	CASRQGANTGELFF	TGCGCCAGCAGGCAGGGGGCTAACACCGGGGAGCTGTTTTTT
TRBD1	.	TRBV5-1	TRBJ1-1	CASGTGALNTEAFF	TGCGCCAGTGGGACAGGGGCCCTGAACACTGAAGCTTTCTTT
TRBD1	.	TRBV29-1	TRBJ1-1	CSVGWDRMNTEAFF	TGCAGCGTTGGCTGGGACAGAATGAACACTGAAGCTTTCTTT
TRBD1	.	TRBV15	TRBJ1-1	CATSRMDRTAFF	TGTGCCACCAGCAGAATGGACAGGACGGCTTTCTTT
.	.	TRBV5-1	TRBJ1-1	CASRRIHQGSGGTEAFF	TGCGCCAGCAGAAGGATCCACCAGGGGTCGGGGGGCACTGAAGCTTTCTTT
TRBD1	.	TRBV9	TRBJ2-7	CASSEGQEYEQYF	TGTGCCAGCAGCGAGGGACAGGAGTACGAGCAGTACTTC
.	.	TRBV9	TRBJ1-1	CASSVGEGFNTEAFF	TGTGCCAGCAGCGTAGGGGAGGGGTTCAACACTGAAGCTTTCTTT
TRBD2	.	TRBV2	TRBJ2-3	CASSGLAGGTDTQYF	TGTGCCAGCAGTGGACTAGCGGGAGGAACAGATACGCAGTATTTT
TRBD2	.	TRBV6-4	TRBJ2-2	CASSDLAGLNTGELFF	TGTGCCAGCAGTGACTTAGCGGGACTAAACACCGGGGAGCTGTTTTTT
TRBD1	.	TRBV19	TRBJ1-2	CASSISTGEYGYTF	TGTGCCAGTAGTATTTCTACAGGGGAATATGGCTACACCTTC
TRBD2	.	TRBV4-3	TRBJ2-2	CASTILTSGGTGELFF	TGCGCCAGCACTATCCTGACTAGCGGGGGGACCGGGGAGCTGTTTTTT
.	.	TRBV10-2	TRBJ2-5	CASSPNSGGTQYF	TGCGCCAGCAGTCCAAATTCGGGTGGAACCCAGTACTTC
TRBD2	.	TRBV6-5	TRBJ2-7	CASSPRRGGIEQYF	TGTGCCAGCAGTCCCCGGCGGGGAGGGATCGAGCAGTACTTC
TRBD1	.	TRBV28	TRBJ2-7	CASSTPGQGMEQYF	TGTGCCAGCAGTACTCCGGGACAGGGTATGGAGCAGTACTTC
TRBD2	.	TRBV5-6	TRBJ2-3	CASSLLGGGAKDTQYF	TGTGCCAGCAGCTTGCTGGGCGGGGGGGCCAAAGATACGCAGTATTTT
.	.	TRBV28	TRBJ2-1	CASSLYREQFF	TGTGCCAGCAGTTTATACAGGGAGCAGTTCTTC
.	.	TRBV6-5	TRBJ1-2	CASSYSAGQPYGYTF	TGTGCCAGCAGTTACTCGGCCGGACAGCCTTATGGCTACACCTTC
TRBD1	.	TRBV2	TRBJ2-2	CASSSTGAGELFF	TGTGCCAGCAGTTCGACAGGGGCCGGGGAGCTGTTTTTT
TRBD1	.	TRBV2	TRBJ1-2	CASSDPGTGLYGYTF	TGTGCCAGCAGTGACCCCGGGACAGGCCTCTATGGCTACACCTTC
.	.	TRBV19	TRBJ1-5	CAPRSGDNQPQHF	TGTGCCCCAAGGTCAGGGGACAATCAGCCCCAGCATTTT
TRBD1	.	TRBV6-6	TRBJ1-1	CASSSGGGTEAFF	TGTGCCAGCAGTTCAGGGGGCGGCACTGAAGCTTTCTTT
TRBD1	.	TRBV29-1	TRBJ2-6	CSVESRDRGLFSGANVLTF	TGCAGCGTTGAGTCCCGGGACAGGGGTTTGTTCTCTGGGGCCAACGTCCTGACTTTC
.	.	TRBV4-1	TRBJ1-5	CASSHGGASNQPQHF	TGCGCCAGCAGCCACGGAGGGGCCAGCAATCAGCCCCAGCATTTT
.	few	TRBV11-2	TRBJ1-5	CASSLATAYSNQPQHF	TGTGCCAGCAGCTTAGCCACAGCCTATAGCAATCAGCCCCAGCATTTT
TRBD1	.	TRBV30	TRBJ1-5	CAWSPNDRGWNSNQPQHF	TGTGCCTGGAGTCCCAACGACAGGGGTTGGAATAGCAATCAGCCCCAGCATTTT
.	.	TRBV6-1	TRBJ1-2	CASSEEAGLGYTF	TGTGCCAGCAGTGAAGAGGCAGGGCTCGGCTACACCTTC
TRBD2	.	TRBV5-1	TRBJ2-3	CASSLDFRTSVSTDTQYF	TGCGCCAGCAGCTTGGATTTCAGGACTAGCGTTAGCACAGATACGCAGTATTTT
.	.	TRBV7-2	TRBJ1-2	CASSSSGGLNGYTF	TGTGCCAGCAGCTCAAGCGGGGGGCTCAACGGCTACACCTTC
TRBD1	.	TRBV11-2	TRBJ2-7	CASRTGTGGLYEQYF	TGTGCCAGCAGAACCGGGACAGGGGGCCTTTACGAGCAGTACTTC